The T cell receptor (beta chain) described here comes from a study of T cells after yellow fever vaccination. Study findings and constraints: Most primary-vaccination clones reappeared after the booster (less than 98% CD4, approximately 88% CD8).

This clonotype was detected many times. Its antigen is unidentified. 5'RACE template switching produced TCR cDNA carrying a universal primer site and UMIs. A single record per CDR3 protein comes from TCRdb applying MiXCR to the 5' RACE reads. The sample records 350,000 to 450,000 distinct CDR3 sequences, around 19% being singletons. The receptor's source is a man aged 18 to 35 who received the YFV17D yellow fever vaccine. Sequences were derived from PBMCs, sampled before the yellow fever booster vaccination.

CDR3 DNA sequence: TGTGCCAGCAGTTTCCACAGGGCTTCGGACACTGAAGCTTTCTTT. Protein sequence: CASSFHRASDTEAFF. V is TRBV12-3 or TRBV12-4 and J is TRBJ1-1; weak D call: TRBD1 (6 bases). With 3 bases removed from V and 3 bases from J, the gap between germline ends came to 14 bases. CDR3 length: 15 amino acids.